This T cell receptor beta chain was captured in a study of patients and donors after allogeneic stem cell transplantation. V lost 3 bases and J 2 bases, leaving 12 bases between the germline ends. CDR3 length: 15 amino acids. TCRdb itself ran the RT-PCR reads through MiXCR, one entry per CDR3 protein. The top ten hold 6% to 8% of the sample, which has hundreds of thousands of distinct CDR3 sequences, more than 15% seen once. The gene calls are TRBV12-3 or TRBV12-4 and TRBJ2-3, with a weak D call TRBD2 (6 bases). This receptor was identified in a human donor who was either an allogeneic HSCT recipient or a stem cell or donor lymphocyte infusion donor (not recorded which). It is not recorded whose cells these are; they may come from a transplant donor. The specimen was blood, either unsorted or a sorted T cell fraction (not recorded which). This CDR3 reads CASSLGGGLTDTQYF. CDR3 sequence (DNA): TGTGCCAGCAGTTTGGGAGGTGGTCTCACAGATACGCAGTATTTT.